This entry describes one TCR beta chain. The sample comes from a study of T-cell reconstitution after alpha-beta-depleted transplantation in children. TCRbeta library preparation incorporated unique molecular identifiers. TCRdb used MiXCR to reprocess the PCR reads, holding one entry per CDR3 protein. The sample contains around 92,000 distinct CDR3 sequences, 12% of which appear only once. Trimming took 0 bases from V and 2 from J, leaving 11 bases between them. The CDR3 has 15 residues. Germline values: CDR1 MNHEY, CDR2 SVGAGI. The receptor was isolated from a human donor who donated a stem cell graft to a child with inherited bone marrow failure. The sequencing here drew on PBMCs from the stem cell graft donor, taken from the stem cell graft. This sequence joins TRBV6-5 and TRBJ2-7; D call uncertain. CDR3 loop: CASSYSSSLTYEQYF. Here the CDR3 DNA reads TGTGCCAGCAGTTACTCGAGTTCATTAACCTACGAGCAGTACTTC.